This T cell receptor (beta chain) was captured by sequencing in a study of control samples from healthy donors and cancer patients. V was pared by 6 bases and J by 6 bases, with 11 bases between. Germline CDR1 is KGHSH and CDR2 is LQKENI. The CDR3 length is 12 residues. Repertoires were generated with immunoSEQ multiplex PCR, while TCRdb's copy carries only in-frame clones and drops some. Here the sample spans roughly 130,000 clones, around nine tenths being singletons. The sequenced sample was blood. The receptor's source is a man aged 50 to 59 in good health. The chain combines TRBV18 with TRBJ1-1; D unresolved. The CDR3 DNA reads as TGTGCCAGCTCCCCAGACGGGGCTGAAGCTTTCTTT. This translates into CASSPDGAEAFF.